This T cell receptor (beta chain) was profiled in a study of tumor-infiltrating lymphocytes in primary liver carcinoma. Germline assignment: CDR1 SGHAT and CDR2 FQDESV (reference sequence). J lost 6 bases, V lost 4 bases, and 13 bases had no gene match. The CDR3 has 17 amino acids. Between about 18 and 33 mg of unsorted bulk tissue served as the source from which RNA and DNA were co-extracted. Starting material of 450 to 500 ng total RNA yielded TCR beta cDNA via a constant-region primer. Libraries for TCR beta were built through three nested multiplex PCR rounds, which together made up a slightly modified ARM-PCR procedure. TRBV1-TRBV30 forward and Cbeta reverse primers drove the first two roughly 10-cycle rounds. TCRdb itself ran the multiplex PCR reads through MiXCR, one entry per CDR3 protein. The sample has about 50,000 distinct CDR3 sequences, approximately 80% seen once.

This clonotype was sampled from a man in his forties with primary liver carcinoma and hepatitis B virus infection. The J gene is TRBJ2-4, the V gene TRBV11-1, with 9 bases identical to TRBD1. Sequencing used liver tumor tissue from sampling region 5. Noted subset: tumor region T5, tumor centre. The CDR3 is CASSSLGQGSSRNIQYF. DNA of the CDR3: TGTGCCAGCAGCTCTCTGGGACAGGGATCATCAAGAAACATTCAGTACTTC.